The 21 T cell receptor beta chains below all came from one sample that was sequenced in a study of T cells in Graves' hyperthyroidism and ophthalmopathy. TCR beta CDR3 regions were amplified from RNA transcripts. Using the HTBI primer set, a first-round RT-PCR was run on the TCR CDR3. Each CDR3 protein gets one entry after TCRdb re-called the multiplex PCR reads with MiXCR. The sample has 160,000 or so distinct CDR3 sequences, 9.4% seen once. Sequencing was performed on blood. Receptor source: a woman aged 18-35 years with Graves' hyperthyroidism that later progressed to Graves' ophthalmopathy.

CDR3 in amino acids: CASGWTGEGEQFF. The CDR3 region has the DNA TGCGCCAGCGGATGGACAGGGGAGGGCGAGCAGTTCTTC. The chain combines TRBV10-2 with TRBJ2-1; 9 bases align to TRBD1. Germline assignment: CDR1 WSHSY and CDR2 SAAADI. This CDR3 has 13 amino acids. V lost 8 bases to trimming and J lost 10 bases; unmatched junction nucleotides: 9.

This clonotype showed up just a few times. This sequence may be a read error, since a much larger clone differs from it by one base. J is TRBJ1-1 and V is TRBV27; D not resolved. V was trimmed by 7 bases and J by 1 base, leaving 28 bases between them. Germline V lookup: CDR1 MNHEY, CDR2 SMNVEV (reference sequence). This CDR3 is 19 amino acids long. CDR3: CASNPKWARQELENTEAFF. DNA for the CDR3: TGTGCCAGCAACCCTAAGTGGGCGAGACAAGAGTTGGAGAACACTGAAGCTTTCTTT.

This clonotype was seen ten or more times. This chain connects TRBV12-3 or TRBV12-4 to TRBJ2-3; D is possibly TRBD1 or TRBD2 (5 bases each). The CDR3 runs to 14 residues. V was clipped by 3 bases and J by 2 bases, with 9 bases between them. The CDR3 DNA follows: TGTGCCAGCAGTTTTGTCGGGACCACAGATACGCAGTATTTT. Its protein product is CASSFVGTTDTQYF.

The rearrangement uses TRBV7-8 and TRBJ2-7, with 8 bases fitting TRBD2. This CDR3 is built from 18 residues. CDR1 is SGHVS, CDR2 FQNEAQ, per germline. After removal of 0 bases from V and 2 bases from J, the junction contained 12 bases not matched to a gene. CDR3 in amino acids: CASSLAHPRGGPTYEQYF. CDR3 bases: TGTGCCAGCAGCTTAGCCCACCCTCGGGGGGGTCCCACCTACGAGCAGTACTTC.

This clonotype was seen many times. This chain links TRBV3-1 with TRBJ2-3; D is unclear. The V end was cut by 0 bases, the J end by 2 bases, with 9 bases between. This CDR3 spans 15 amino acids. From germline, CDR1 is LGHDT and CDR2 YNNKEL (reference sequence). The CDR3: CASSQDRRYTDTQYF. CDR3 DNA sequence: TGTGCCAGCAGCCAAGATAGGCGGTACACAGATACGCAGTATTTT.

This clonotype came up many times. This sequence joins TRBV19 and TRBJ1-5, with D possibly TRBD1 on 6 matching bases. V was cut by 4 bases and J by 3 bases, with 13 bases left in between. The germline V gene encodes CDR1 LNHDA and CDR2 SQIVND (reference sequence). The CDR3 covers 15 residues. The DNA for the CDR3 is TGTGCCAGTAGTAGAGACAGGAGTGACAATCAGCCCCAGCATTTT. It specifies CASSRDRSDNQPQHF.

This clonotype was seen at least ten times. This chain connects TRBV15 to TRBJ1-5, with a weak D call TRBD1 (5 bases). Per germline, CDR1 LNHNV and CDR2 YYDKDF (reference sequence). This CDR3 has 14 amino acids. Trimming cost V 3 bases and J 3 bases, with 9 bases left between them. The CDR3: CATSRGRFNQPQHF. CDR3 DNA: TGTGCCACCAGCAGGGGACGGTTCAATCAGCCCCAGCATTTT.

This clonotype has a count of ten or more. V usage is TRBV20-1 and J usage is TRBJ2-7, with 9 bases matching TRBD2. The CDR3 has 14 residues. Germline trimming cut 6 bases from V and 3 bases from J; bases unmatched to any gene: 9. Germline-derived CDR1 and CDR2 are DFQATT and SNEGSKA (reference sequence). This CDR3 is CSARTSANYYEQYF. In DNA, the CDR3 is TGCAGTGCGCGGACTAGCGCGAACTACTACGAGCAGTACTTC.

The CDR3 bases are TGTGCCAGTAGTATCCTATCTGGCAGCTCTGGAAACACCATATATTTT. As protein: CASSILSGSSGNTIYF. The chain employs TRBV19 and TRBJ1-3; D unresolved. This CDR3 comprises 16 residues. Trimming pared 3 bases from V and 0 bases from J, leaving 12 bases between. The V gene's germline CDR1 is LNHDA and CDR2 SQIVND (reference sequence).

This clonotype was counted between two and nine times. CDR3 in DNA: TGTGCCAGCAGCGTAGAGGGGGTTCGCACAGATACGCAGTATTTT. It is translated as CASSVEGVRTDTQYF. The chain carries TRBV9 and TRBJ2-3; D is possibly TRBD1 (6 bases). V was pared by 0 bases and J by 1 base, with 9 bases between. CDR3 length: 15 amino acids. Germline CDR1 is SGDLS and CDR2 is YYNGEE.

This clonotype was counted ten times or more. This chain links TRBV7-9 with TRBJ2-3; D is possibly TRBD2 (6 bases). CDR3 length equals 13 residues. CDR1 is SEHNR and CDR2 is FQNEAQ in the germline V gene (reference sequence). The V and J ends lost 3 bases and 6 bases respectively, with 10 bases between them. Here the CDR3 DNA reads TGTGCCAGCAGCTTCAGAGGGAGGGATACGCAGTATTTT. Translation: CASSFRGRDTQYF.

This clonotype was found many times. The chain recombines TRBV2 with TRBJ2-3; the D is unclear. The CDR3 covers 12 residues. Germline V gene lookup returns CDR1 SNHLY and CDR2 FYNNEI. V was clipped by 5 bases and J by 4 bases, with 7 bases between them. CDR3 sequence: CASSMDPDTQYF. The DNA of the CDR3 is TGTGCCAGCAGTATGGATCCAGATACGCAGTATTTT. The whole variable domain, filled in from reference TRBV2 and TRBJ2-3, reads EPEVTQTPSHQVTQMGQEVILRCVPISNHLYFYWYRQILGQKVEFLVSFYNNEISEKSEIFDDQFSVERPDGSNFTLKIRSTKLEDSAMYFCASSMDPDTQYFGPGTRLTVL.

The table lists this clonotype with many counts. The CDR3 loop reads CSAEKGASGGYEQYF. CDR3 bases: TGCAGTGCTGAGAAGGGGGCTAGCGGTGGATACGAGCAGTACTTC. This chain links TRBV20-1 with TRBJ2-7, with D tentatively TRBD1 or TRBD2 (7 bases each). This CDR3 contains 15 residues. The V gene lost 5 bases and the J gene lost 4 bases, with 21 bases spanning the gap. CDR1 and CDR2 from the germline V gene are DFQATT and SNEGSKA (reference sequence).

There are many counts of this clonotype. The chain combines TRBV30 with TRBJ2-1, with D perhaps matching TRBD1 or TRBD2 (5 bases each). The CDR3 spans 10 residues. CDR1 is GTSNPN, CDR2 SVGIG, per germline (reference sequence). Trimming shortened V by 5 bases and J by 6 bases, and 5 bases separated the two germline ends. CDR3 sequence reads: CAWGGNEQFF. The CDR3 coding sequence is TGTGCCTGGGGGGGCAATGAGCAGTTCTTC.

This clonotype occurred many times. V and J are TRBV5-1 and TRBJ1-1; possible D gene TRBD1, 6 bases. CDR1 and CDR2 from the germline V gene are SGHRS and YFSETQ. The CDR3 has 14 amino acids. Trimming pared 3 bases from V and 4 bases from J, leaving 13 bases between. This CDR3 is CASSSTGFSTEAFF. In DNA, the CDR3 is TGCGCCAGCAGCTCGACAGGCTTTAGCACTGAAGCTTTCTTT.

V is TRBV4-2 and J is TRBJ1-4; TRBD1 matches at 7 bases. CDR1 is LGHNA, CDR2 YNFKEQ, per germline. The V and J ends lost 5 bases and 10 bases, in that order; junction bases with no gene match: 13. This CDR3 is 15 amino acids long. CDR3 amino acids: CASSFSDREERKLFF. In DNA, the CDR3 is TGTGCCAGCAGCTTCTCCGACAGGGAAGAACGAAAACTGTTTTTT.

At least ten counts were recorded for this clonotype. The chain is built from TRBV7-9 and TRBJ2-4; no firm D call. The ends were cut back, 2 bases at V and 6 bases at J, with 5 bases in the middle. This CDR3 spans 12 amino acids. Germline V gene data show CDR1 as SEHNR and CDR2 as FQNEAQ (reference sequence). DNA for the CDR3: TGTGCCAGCAGCTTAATTGGAAACATTCAGTACTTC. It encodes CASSLIGNIQYF.

This clonotype was counted at least ten times. The genes are TRBV29-1 and TRBJ2-1; 10 nucleotides match TRBD2. The CDR3 sequence is 14 residues long. The V gene's germline CDR1 is SQVTM and CDR2 ANQGSEA. With 4 bases clipped from V and 5 bases from J, the junction kept 5 bases outside the gene matches. CDR3 DNA: TGCAGCGTTGCCGGGCTAGCGGGAGACAATGAGCAGTTCTTC. Encoded protein: CSVAGLAGDNEQFF.

This clonotype was counted a few times. V usage is TRBV4-1 and J usage is TRBJ1-4, with 11 bases fitting TRBD1. Germline V CDR1 and CDR2: MGHRA, YSYEKL. This CDR3 is built from 16 residues. The V segment lost 1 base and the J segment 7 bases; nucleotides outside the gene matches: 5. The CDR3: CASSQVRGTGGEKLFF. DNA of the CDR3: TGCGCCAGCAGCCAAGTCAGGGGGACAGGGGGTGAAAAACTGTTTTTT.

Ten or more counts support this clonotype. V is TRBV9 and J is TRBJ2-1; 9 bases match TRBD2. Germline-derived CDR1 and CDR2 are SGDLS and YYNGEE. V lost 4 bases and J lost 2; bases outside the gene matches: 7. The CDR3 sequence is 16 residues long. The CDR3, as DNA: TGTGCCAGCAGCCCGTCGGGCGGGAGGGCCTACAATGAGCAGTTCTTC. Amino acids: CASSPSGGRAYNEQFF.

This clonotype was seen many times. CDR3 DNA sequence: TGTGCCAGCAGTTACTCTTCGAGTAGGGGGACTGAAGCTTTCTTT. This codes for CASSYSSSRGTEAFF. V is TRBV6-6 and J is TRBJ1-1; weak D call: TRBD1 (6 bases). Germline V gene sequence: CDR1 MNHNY, CDR2 SVGAGI (reference sequence). The ends were cut back, 0 bases at V and 5 bases at J, with 13 bases in the middle. This CDR3 region has 15 residues.